This TCR beta chain emerged from a study of T-cell reconstitution after alpha-beta-depleted transplantation in children. Broader study findings: Some patients' high day-60 TCRbeta diversity was attributed to recipient cells surviving conditioning. T cells produced anew were the main source of T-cell counts and diversity one year after transplant. Several hundred graft clones that had expanded were reportedly the source of alpha-beta T cells about two months after transplant.

Germline CDR1 SGHVS, CDR2 FNYEAQ. This CDR3 is built from 14 residues. This clonotype was detected ten times or more. What it binds is not known. A read error may account for a junction end that differs from germline. The TCRbeta library incorporated unique molecular identifiers. MiXCR was run by TCRdb on the PCR reads, yielding one entry per CDR3 protein. The repertoire holds under 400,000 distinct CDR3 sequences, with around 25% as singletons. The sequencing used PBMCs, mostly from graft donor cells, collected 180 days after TCRalphabeta/CD19-depleted stem cell transplant. The chain has TRBV7-6 and TRBJ2-7; D may match TRBD1 or TRBD2 (6 bases each). This clonotype was obtained from a male patient between 10 and 17 years old who had a stem cell transplant for acute lymphoblastic leukemia, so the T cells may come from the graft donor. CDR3 sequence reads: CASSLGAGGYEQYF. The CDR3 coding sequence is TGCGCCAGCAGCTTGGGGGCCGGGGGCTACGAGCAGTACTTC.